This entry features one T cell receptor beta chain sequence. Here immunoSEQ multiplex PCR was the method, and the copy in TCRdb shows in-frame clones only, minus some. This sample has 150,000 or so clones, with around nine tenths found just once. This sample is part of a study of T cell responses to AZD1222 COVID-19 vaccine. Trimming took 6 bases from V and 12 from J, leaving 14 bases between them. Germline lookup yields CDR1 MDHEN and CDR2 SYDVKM. This CDR3 region has 11 residues. V and J are TRBV28 and TRBJ1-1, with D maybe TRBD1 (5 bases). This clonotype was sampled from an adult in good health. The material was peripheral blood, obtained on day 0 of AZD1222 vaccination. CDR3 protein: CASRGGLRTFF. In DNA, the CDR3 is TGTGCCAGCAGGGGGGGACTGCGAACTTTCTTT.